These 14 T cell receptor beta chains came from one sample sequenced in a study of cytomegalovirus exposure and HLA in healthy donors. PCR employed 60 Vbeta and 13 Jbeta primers. The data were produced by immunoSEQ multiplex PCR, yet TCRdb's version contains in-frame clones alone and is incomplete. The sample lists about 170,000 clones, approximately 73% occurring once. Sequenced input: PBMCs. The receptors stem from a woman under 30 in good health and CMV-seropositive.

This chain connects TRBV2 to TRBJ2-5; 8 nucleotides line up with TRBD1. This CDR3 region has 15 residues. CDR1 and CDR2 from the germline V gene are SNHLY and FYNNEI. V shed 4 bases and J 7 bases; nucleotides not matched to a gene: 11. This CDR3 is CASSGGTGPVGTQYF. DNA for the CDR3: TGTGCCAGCAGTGGGGGGACAGGCCCAGTGGGGACCCAGTACTTC.

V is TRBV27 and J is TRBJ2-1; 8 bases agree with TRBD1. This CDR3 comprises 15 residues. Germline CDR1 MNHEY, CDR2 SMNVEV (reference sequence). V was pared by 5 bases and J by 8 bases, with 11 bases of the junction left unmatched. In DNA, the CDR3 is TGTGCCAGCAGTCCTACCCAATTACAGGGGGATGAGCAGTTCTTC. Protein: CASSPTQLQGDEQFF.

J is TRBJ1-5 and V is TRBV6-6, with D unclear. The CDR3 has 15 amino acids. Per germline, CDR1 MNHNY and CDR2 SVGAGI (reference sequence). V lost 4 bases, J lost 2 bases, and 12 bases lay in between. The CDR3 DNA sequence: TGTGCCAGCAGTTCCCGCGCGGAGGGCAATCAGCCCCAGCATTTT. It encodes CASSSRAEGNQPQHF.

The rearrangement uses TRBV7-3 and TRBJ1-1; TRBD1 matches 10 bases. The CDR3 spans 14 residues. Germline V gives CDR1 SGHTA, CDR2 FQGTGA. With 6 bases clipped from V and 3 bases from J, the junction kept 4 bases outside the gene matches. CDR3 nucleotides: TGTGCCAGCAGTCTGGGACAGGGGTACACTGAAGCTTTCTTT. Translated: CASSLGQGYTEAFF.

This clone was counted a few times. The chain couples TRBV7-2 to TRBJ2-5; no firm D call. The J call could be wrong; TRBJ2-7 is a better fit for the DNA end. This CDR3 contains 15 residues. Germline CDR1 and CDR2: SGHTA and FQGNSA. For the CDR3, the DNA is TGTGCCAGCAGCGTGGTAGACTCCAGCTCCTACGAGCAGTACTTC. Translating gives CASSVVDSSSYEQYF.

This sequence joins TRBV11-3 and TRBJ1-1; D not certain. Germline V gene data show CDR1 as SGHNT and CDR2 as YENEEA. Trimming stripped 5 bases from V and 1 base from J, with 8 bases between. The CDR3 length is 13 residues. The CDR3 reads CASSPGKNTEAFF. The DNA of the CDR3 is TGTGCCAGCAGCCCCGGGAAGAACACTGAAGCTTTCTTT.

The V gene is TRBV4-2, the J gene TRBJ2-7, with TRBD1 identical over 7 bases. V trimming: 0 bases; J trimming: 3 bases; junction bases outside the gene matches: 5. This CDR3 comprises 15 residues. Germline loops: CDR1 LGHNA, CDR2 YNFKEQ. The CDR3 DNA is TGTGCCAGCAGCCAAGACGACAGGGTAAACTACGAGCAGTACTTC. The encoded protein is CASSQDDRVNYEQYF.

This rearrangement joins TRBV21-1 to TRBJ2-7; TRBD2, as called in the table, went unchecked against the DNA. TRBV21-1 is described as a pseudogene. CDR3 size: 15 residues. The CDR3 sequence: CASSARLAGNYEQYF. The CDR3 DNA is TGTGCCAGCAGCGCCCGACTAGCGGGGAATTACGAGCAGTACTTC.

The chain employs TRBV7-2 and TRBJ1-1, with TRBD1 matching over 8 bases. Trimming at V came to 6 bases and at J to 6 bases, leaving 12 bases not matched to a gene. This CDR3 contains 15 residues. Germline CDR1 reads SGHTA; CDR2 reads FQGNSA. The CDR3 loop is CASRMWQGADAEAFF. DNA of the CDR3: TGTGCCAGCAGGATGTGGCAGGGGGCAGATGCTGAAGCTTTCTTT.

J is TRBJ2-4 and V is TRBV4-2; a possible D gene is TRBD1 (5 bases). This CDR3 is 16 amino acids long. Germline V lookup: CDR1 LGHNA, CDR2 YNFKEQ. V was clipped by 0 bases and J by 0 bases, with 9 bases between them. The CDR3 DNA reads as TGTGCCAGCAGCCAAGATTGGGGCTTAGCCAAAAACATTCAGTACTTC. Its protein product is CASSQDWGLAKNIQYF.

The V and J genes are TRBV27 and TRBJ1-6, with D perhaps TRBD1 (5 bases). V lost 3 bases and J 10 bases, leaving 13 bases between the germline ends. The CDR3 is 14 amino acids. CDR1 and CDR2 (germline): MNHEY, SMNVEV (reference sequence). DNA of the CDR3: TGTGCCAGCAGTTTGGGGGGGGTCGGGTCACCCCTCCACTTT. This encodes CASSLGGVGSPLHF.

The rearrangement links TRBV11-2 to TRBJ2-5, with TRBD1 matching over 8 bases. There are 15 residues in the CDR3. V was pared by 5 bases and J by 5 bases, with 10 bases of the junction left unmatched. Germline CDR1 reads SGHAT; CDR2 reads FQNNGV. The CDR3 bases are TGTGCCAGCAGCACTCCGACAGGGGCGAAGGAGACCCAGTACTTC. It specifies CASSTPTGAKETQYF.

The chain has TRBV19 and TRBJ1-2; D remains unclear. The CDR3 has 15 residues. The germline V gene has CDR1 LNHDA and CDR2 SQIVND (reference sequence). V dropped 1 base and J dropped 1 base, with 10 bases sitting between them. The CDR3 region is CASSIGGAVNYGYTF. The CDR3 DNA sequence: TGTGCCAGTAGTATAGGAGGCGCAGTTAACTATGGCTACACCTTC.

The chain employs TRBV7-2 and TRBJ1-3, with D unclear. V lost 3 bases, J lost 4 bases, and 10 bases lay in between. CDR1 and CDR2 from the germline V gene are SGHTA and FQGNSA. The CDR3 is made up of 14 amino acids. The CDR3 nucleotides are TGTGCCAGCAGCTTGTCCGGGTACGGAAACACCATATATTTT. Translated, it gives CASSLSGYGNTIYF.